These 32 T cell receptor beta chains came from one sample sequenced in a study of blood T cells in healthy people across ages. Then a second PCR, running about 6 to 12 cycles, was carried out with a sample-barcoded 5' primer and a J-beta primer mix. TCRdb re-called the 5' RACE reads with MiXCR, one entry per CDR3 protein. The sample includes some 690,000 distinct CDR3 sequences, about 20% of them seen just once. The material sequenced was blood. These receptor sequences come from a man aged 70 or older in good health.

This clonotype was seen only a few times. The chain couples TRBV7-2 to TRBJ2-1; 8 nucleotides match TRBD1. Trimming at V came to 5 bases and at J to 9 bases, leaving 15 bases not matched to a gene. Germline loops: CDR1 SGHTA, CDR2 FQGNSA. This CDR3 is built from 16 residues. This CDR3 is CASSSKGGQGSPEQFF. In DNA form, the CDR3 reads TGTGCCAGCAGCAGCAAGGGTGGACAGGGCTCTCCTGAGCAGTTCTTC.

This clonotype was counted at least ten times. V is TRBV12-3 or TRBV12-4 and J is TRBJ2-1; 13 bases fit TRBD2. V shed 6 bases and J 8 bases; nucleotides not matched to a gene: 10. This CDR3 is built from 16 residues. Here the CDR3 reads CASSQLAGGPGHEQFF. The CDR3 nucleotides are TGTGCCAGCAGCCAACTAGCGGGGGGGCCTGGGCATGAGCAGTTCTTC.

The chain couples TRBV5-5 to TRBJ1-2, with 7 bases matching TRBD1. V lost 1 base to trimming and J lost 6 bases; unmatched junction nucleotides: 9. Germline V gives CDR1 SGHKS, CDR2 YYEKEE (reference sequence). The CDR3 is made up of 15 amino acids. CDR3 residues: CASSLLQGVSDGYTF. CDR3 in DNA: TGTGCCAGCAGCTTGCTTCAGGGGGTTTCAGATGGCTACACCTTC. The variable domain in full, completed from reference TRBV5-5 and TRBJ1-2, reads DAGVTQSPTHLIKTRGQQVTLRCSPISGHKSVSWYQQVLGQGPQFIFQYYEKEERGRGNFPDRFSARQFPNYSSELNVNALLLGDSALYLCASSLLQGVSDGYTFGSGTRLTVV.

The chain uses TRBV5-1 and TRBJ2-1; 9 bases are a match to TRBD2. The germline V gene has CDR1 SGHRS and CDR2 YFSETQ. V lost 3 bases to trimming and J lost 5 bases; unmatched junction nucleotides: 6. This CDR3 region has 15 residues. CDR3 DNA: TGCGCCAGCAGCTCCTTTAGCGGGAGCGACAATGAGCAGTTCTTC. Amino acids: CASSSFSGSDNEQFF.

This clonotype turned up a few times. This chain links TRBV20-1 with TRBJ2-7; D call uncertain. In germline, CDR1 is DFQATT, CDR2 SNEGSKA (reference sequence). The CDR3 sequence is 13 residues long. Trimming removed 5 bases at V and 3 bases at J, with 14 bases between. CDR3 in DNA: TGCAGTGCTTCCCACTTTTCCCTCTACGAGCAGTACTTC. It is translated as CSASHFSLYEQYF.

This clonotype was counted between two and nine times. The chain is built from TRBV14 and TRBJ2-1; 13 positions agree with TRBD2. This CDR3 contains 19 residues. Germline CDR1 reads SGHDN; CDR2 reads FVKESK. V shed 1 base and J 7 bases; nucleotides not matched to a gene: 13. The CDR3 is CASSQGVRGLAGDRNEQFF. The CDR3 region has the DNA TGTGCCAGCAGCCAAGGGGTTCGCGGACTAGCGGGAGATCGAAATGAGCAGTTCTTC.

The CDR3 coding sequence is TGCGCCAGCAGCTTGGATGGAGGGAATTACGAGCAGTACTTC. Translated, it gives CASSLDGGNYEQYF. The chain links TRBV5-1 to TRBJ2-7; weak D call: TRBD2 (6 bases). Trimming pared 0 bases from V and 4 bases from J, leaving 11 bases between. Germline V lookup: CDR1 SGHRS, CDR2 YFSETQ. The CDR3 is 14 residues long.

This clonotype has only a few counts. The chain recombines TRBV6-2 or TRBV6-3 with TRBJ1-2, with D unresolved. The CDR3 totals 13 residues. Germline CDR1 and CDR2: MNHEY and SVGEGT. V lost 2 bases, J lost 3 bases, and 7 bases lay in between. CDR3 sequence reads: CASSYERDYGYTF. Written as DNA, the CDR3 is TGTGCCAGCAGTTACGAGCGCGACTATGGCTACACCTTC.

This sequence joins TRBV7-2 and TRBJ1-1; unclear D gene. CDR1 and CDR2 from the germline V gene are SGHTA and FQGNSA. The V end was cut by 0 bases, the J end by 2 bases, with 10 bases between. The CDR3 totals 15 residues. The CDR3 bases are TGTGCCAGCAGCTTAGCCGCGACAACTAACACTGAAGCTTTCTTT. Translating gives CASSLAATTNTEAFF.

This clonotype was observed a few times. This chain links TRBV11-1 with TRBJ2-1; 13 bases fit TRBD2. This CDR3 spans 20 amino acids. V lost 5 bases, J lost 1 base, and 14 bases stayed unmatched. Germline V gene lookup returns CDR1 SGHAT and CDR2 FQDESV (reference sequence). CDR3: CASSPKLGLAGEASYNEQFF. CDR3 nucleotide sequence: TGTGCCAGCAGCCCTAAACTAGGACTAGCGGGAGAGGCGTCCTACAATGAGCAGTTCTTC.

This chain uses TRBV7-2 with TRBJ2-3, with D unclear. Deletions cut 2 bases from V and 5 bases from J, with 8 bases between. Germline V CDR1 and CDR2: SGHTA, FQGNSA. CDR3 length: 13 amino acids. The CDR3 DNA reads TGTGCCAGCAGCTTAAGGGCGATAGATACGCAGTATTTT. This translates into CASSLRAIDTQYF.

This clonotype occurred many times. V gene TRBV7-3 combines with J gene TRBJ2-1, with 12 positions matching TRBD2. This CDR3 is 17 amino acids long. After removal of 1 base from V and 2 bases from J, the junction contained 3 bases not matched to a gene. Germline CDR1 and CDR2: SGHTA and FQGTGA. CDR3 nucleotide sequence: TGTGCCAGCAGCTTAAGACTAGCGGGAGACGCCTACAATGAGCAGTTCTTC. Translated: CASSLRLAGDAYNEQFF. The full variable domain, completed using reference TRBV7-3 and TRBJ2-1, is GAGVSQTPSNKVTEKGKYVELRCDPISGHTALYWYRQSLGQGPEFLIYFQGTGAADDSGLPNDRFFAVRPEGSVSTLKIQRTERGDSAVYLCASSLRLAGDAYNEQFFGPGTRLTVL.

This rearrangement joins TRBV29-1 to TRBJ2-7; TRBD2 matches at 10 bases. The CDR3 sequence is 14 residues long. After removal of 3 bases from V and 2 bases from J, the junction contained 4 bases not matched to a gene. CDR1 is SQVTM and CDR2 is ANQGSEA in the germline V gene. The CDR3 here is CSVELAGATYEQYF. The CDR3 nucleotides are TGCAGCGTTGAGCTAGCGGGGGCTACCTACGAGCAGTACTTC.

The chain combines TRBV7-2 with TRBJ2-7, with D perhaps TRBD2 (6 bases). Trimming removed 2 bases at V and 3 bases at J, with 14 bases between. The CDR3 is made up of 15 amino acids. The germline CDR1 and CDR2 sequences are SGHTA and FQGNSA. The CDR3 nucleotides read TGTGCCAGCAGCTTATGGCGCGGGGAGAGCTACGAGCAGTACTTC. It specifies CASSLWRGESYEQYF.

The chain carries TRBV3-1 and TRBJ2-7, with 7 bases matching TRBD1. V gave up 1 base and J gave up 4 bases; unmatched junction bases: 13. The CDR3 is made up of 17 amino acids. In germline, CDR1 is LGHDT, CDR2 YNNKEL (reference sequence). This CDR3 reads CASSQGRTGPQSYEQYF. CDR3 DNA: TGTGCCAGCAGCCAAGGGCGGACAGGTCCCCAATCATACGAGCAGTACTTC.

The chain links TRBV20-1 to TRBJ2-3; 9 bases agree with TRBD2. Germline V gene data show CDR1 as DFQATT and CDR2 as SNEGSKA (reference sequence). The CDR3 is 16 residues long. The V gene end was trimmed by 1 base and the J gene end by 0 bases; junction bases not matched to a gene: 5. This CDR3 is CSARGLAVVSTDTQYF. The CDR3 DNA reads TGCAGTGCTAGAGGACTAGCGGTGGTTAGCACAGATACGCAGTATTTT.

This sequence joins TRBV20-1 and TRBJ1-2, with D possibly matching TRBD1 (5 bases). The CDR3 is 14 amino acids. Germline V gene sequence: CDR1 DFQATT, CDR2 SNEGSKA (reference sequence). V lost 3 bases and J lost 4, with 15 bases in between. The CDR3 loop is CSASPPGGPYGYTF. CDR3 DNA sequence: TGCAGTGCTAGCCCTCCGGGGGGACCCTATGGCTACACCTTC.

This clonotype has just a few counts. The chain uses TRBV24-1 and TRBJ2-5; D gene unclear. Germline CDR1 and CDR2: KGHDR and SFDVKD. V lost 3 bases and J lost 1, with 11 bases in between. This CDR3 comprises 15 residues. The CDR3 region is CATSDASVLQETQYF. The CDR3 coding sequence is TGTGCCACCAGTGATGCCTCCGTCCTCCAAGAGACCCAGTACTTC.

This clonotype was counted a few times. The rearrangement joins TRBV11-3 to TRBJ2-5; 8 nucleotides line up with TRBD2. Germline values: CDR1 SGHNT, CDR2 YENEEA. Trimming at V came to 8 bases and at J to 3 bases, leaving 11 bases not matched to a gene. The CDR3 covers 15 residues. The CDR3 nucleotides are TGTGCCAGCCAGACCGGGACTAGAGACGAAGAGACCCAGTACTTC. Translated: CASQTGTRDEETQYF. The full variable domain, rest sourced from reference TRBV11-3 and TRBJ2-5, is EAGVVQSPRYKIIEKKQPVAFWCNPISGHNTLYWYLQNLGQGPELLIRYENEEAVDDSQLPKDRFSAERLKGVDSTLKIQPAELGDSAVYLCASQTGTRDEETQYFGPGTRLLVL.

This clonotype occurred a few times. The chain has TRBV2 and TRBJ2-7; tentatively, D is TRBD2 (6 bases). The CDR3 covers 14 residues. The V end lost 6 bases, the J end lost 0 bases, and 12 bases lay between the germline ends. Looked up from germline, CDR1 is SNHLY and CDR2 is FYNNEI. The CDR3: CASRRDFRSYEQYF. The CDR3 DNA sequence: TGTGCCAGCAGGAGGGACTTTCGCTCCTACGAGCAGTACTTC.

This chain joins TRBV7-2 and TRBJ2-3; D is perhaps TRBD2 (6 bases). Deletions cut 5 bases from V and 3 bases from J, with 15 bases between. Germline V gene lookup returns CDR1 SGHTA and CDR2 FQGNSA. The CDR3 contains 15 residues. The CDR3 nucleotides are TGTGCCAGCAGCCAACGATTGGGGGGAACAGATACGCAGTATTTT. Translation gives CASSQRLGGTDTQYF.

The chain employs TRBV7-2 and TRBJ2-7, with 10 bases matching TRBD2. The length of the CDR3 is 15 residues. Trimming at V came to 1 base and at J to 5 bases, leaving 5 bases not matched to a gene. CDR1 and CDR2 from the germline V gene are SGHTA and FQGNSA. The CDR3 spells CASSLEAGGSHEQYV. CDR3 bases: TGTGCCAGCAGCTTAGAAGCGGGAGGGTCTCACGAGCAGTACGTC.

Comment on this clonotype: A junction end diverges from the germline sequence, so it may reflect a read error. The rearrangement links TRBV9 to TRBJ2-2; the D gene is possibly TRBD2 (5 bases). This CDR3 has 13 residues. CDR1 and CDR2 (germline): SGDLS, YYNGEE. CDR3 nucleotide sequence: TGTGCCAGCAGCGGATTAAACACCGGGGAGCGGTTTTTT. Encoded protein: CASSGLNTGERFF.

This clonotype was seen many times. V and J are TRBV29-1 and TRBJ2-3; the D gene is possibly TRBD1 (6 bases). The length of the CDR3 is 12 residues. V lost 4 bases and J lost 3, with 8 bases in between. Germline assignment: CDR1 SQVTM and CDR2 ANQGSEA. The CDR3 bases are TGCAGCGTTGGACAGGTAACAGATACGCAGTATTTT. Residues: CSVGQVTDTQYF.

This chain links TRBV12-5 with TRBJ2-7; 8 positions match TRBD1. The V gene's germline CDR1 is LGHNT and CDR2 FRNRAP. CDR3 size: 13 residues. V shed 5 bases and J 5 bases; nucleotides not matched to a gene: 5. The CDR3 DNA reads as TGTGCTAGTGGTGAACAGGGGGTCCACGAGCAGTACGTC. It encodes CASGEQGVHEQYV.

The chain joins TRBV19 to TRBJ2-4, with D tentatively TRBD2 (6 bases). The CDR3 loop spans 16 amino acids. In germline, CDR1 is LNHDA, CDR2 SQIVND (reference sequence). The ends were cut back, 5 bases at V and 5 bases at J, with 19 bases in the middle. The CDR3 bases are TGTGCCAGTAGTGTAAGGGGCGGAGGGCTGGAAAACATTCAGTACTTC. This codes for CASSVRGGGLENIQYF.

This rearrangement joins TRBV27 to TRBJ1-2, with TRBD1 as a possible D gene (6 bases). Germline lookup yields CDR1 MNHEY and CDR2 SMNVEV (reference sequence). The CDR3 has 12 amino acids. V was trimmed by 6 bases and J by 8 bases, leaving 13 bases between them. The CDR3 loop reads CASSLGGQGYTF. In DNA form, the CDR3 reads TGTGCCAGCAGCCTTGGGGGGCAGGGCTACACCTTC.

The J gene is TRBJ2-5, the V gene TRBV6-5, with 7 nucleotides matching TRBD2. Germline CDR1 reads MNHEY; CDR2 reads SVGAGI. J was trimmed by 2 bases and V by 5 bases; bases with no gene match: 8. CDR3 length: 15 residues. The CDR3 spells CASSPSGGWQETQYF. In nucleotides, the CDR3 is TGTGCCAGCAGTCCATCGGGGGGTTGGCAAGAGACCCAGTACTTC.

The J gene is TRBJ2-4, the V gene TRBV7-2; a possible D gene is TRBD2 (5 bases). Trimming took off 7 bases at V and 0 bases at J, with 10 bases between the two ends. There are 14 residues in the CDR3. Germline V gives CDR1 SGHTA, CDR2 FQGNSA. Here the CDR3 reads CASMEAIAKNIQYF. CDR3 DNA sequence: TGTGCCAGCATGGAGGCGATAGCCAAAAACATTCAGTACTTC. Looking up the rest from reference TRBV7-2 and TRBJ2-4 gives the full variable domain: GAGVSQSPSNKVTEKGKDVELRCDPISGHTALYWYRQSLGQGLEFLIYFQGNSAPDKSGLPSDRFSAERTGGSVSTLTIQRTQQEDSAVYLCASMEAIAKNIQYFGAGTRLSVL.

DNA for the CDR3: TGTGCCATCAGCGCCCTGCCGGGGCGAGAGACCCAGTACTTC. This sequence encodes CAISALPGRETQYF. The chain has TRBV10-3 and TRBJ2-5; D could derive from TRBD1 or TRBD2 (5 bases each). CDR1 and CDR2 (germline): ENHRY, SYGVKD. The CDR3 loop spans 14 amino acids. V was cut by 6 bases and J by 4 bases, with 15 bases left in between.

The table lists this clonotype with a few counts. The CDR3 loop is CASRPTSGQYNEQFF. In nucleotides, the CDR3 is TGTGCCAGCAGACCTACTAGCGGGCAGTACAATGAGCAGTTCTTC. The chain couples TRBV6-5 to TRBJ2-1, with 9 bases fitting TRBD2. The CDR3 has 15 amino acids. J lost 4 bases, V lost 6 bases, and 7 bases had no gene match. Germline V gene sequence: CDR1 MNHEY, CDR2 SVGAGI.

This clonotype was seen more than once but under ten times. CDR3 amino acids: CATSRDLTARANYGYTF. The DNA for the CDR3 is TGTGCCACCAGCAGAGATCTGACAGCTCGAGCTAACTATGGCTACACCTTC. This rearrangement joins TRBV15 to TRBJ1-2; D perhaps matches TRBD1 (5 bases). Germline CDR1 LNHNV, CDR2 YYDKDF (reference sequence). The CDR3 sequence is 17 residues long. V lost 0 bases and J lost 0, with 14 bases in between.